Below are 5 T cell receptor beta chains sequenced from a single sample in a study of blood T cells in healthy people across ages. A second about 7 to 12 cycle PCR used barcoded and J-beta primers. TCRdb re-derived calls from the 5' RACE reads in MiXCR, one entry per CDR3 protein. The sample consists of hundreds of thousands of distinct CDR3 sequences, approximately 53% of them appearing once. Sequenced: blood. The receptors were sampled from a man aged 35-49 years in good health.

This clonotype occurred a few times. The V gene is TRBV29-1, the J gene TRBJ2-3; D call uncertain. V lost 2 bases to trimming and J lost 0 bases, with 12 bases between them. CDR1 SQVTM and CDR2 ANQGSEA come from the germline V gene. This CDR3 contains 15 residues. CDR3 sequence (DNA): TGCAGCGTTGAAAAAGTCAGCCCAAGCACAGATACGCAGTATTTT. Encoded protein: CSVEKVSPSTDTQYF.

The table lists this clonotype with a few counts. This chain uses TRBV5-1 with TRBJ2-5; D call uncertain. Trimming pared 0 bases from V and 2 bases from J, leaving 8 bases between. The V gene's germline CDR1 is SGHRS and CDR2 YFSETQ. The CDR3 has 14 amino acids. The CDR3 DNA follows: TGCGCCAGCAGCTTGGCCGAAAAGCAAGAGACCCAGTACTTC. Its translation: CASSLAEKQETQYF. Combining the CDR3 with reference TRBV5-1 and TRBJ2-5 gives the whole variable domain KAGVTQTPRYLIKTRGQQVTLSCSPISGHRSVSWYQQTPGQGLQFLFEYFSETQRNKGNFPGRFSGRQFSNSRSEMNVSTLELGDSALYLCASSLAEKQETQYFGPGTRLLVL.

This rearrangement joins TRBV29-1 to TRBJ2-6, with D unclear. V was clipped by 6 bases and J by 4 bases, with 13 bases between them. The CDR3 is 14 residues long. CDR1 and CDR2 (germline): SQVTM, ANQGSEA. The CDR3 DNA reads TGCAGCGTCAAATTGGCGGAGGGGGCCAACGTCCTGACTTTC. This codes for CSVKLAEGANVLTF.

This clonotype came up once. J is TRBJ2-3 and V is TRBV5-6; D might be TRBD2 (6 bases). Germline CDR1 reads SGHDT; CDR2 reads YYEEEE. The CDR3 extends over 13 amino acids. The V end lost 4 bases, the J end lost 3 bases, and 9 bases lay between the germline ends. Written as DNA, the CDR3 is TGTGCCAGCAGCACGGCGGGAACAGATACGCAGTATTTT. The encoded protein is CASSTAGTDTQYF.

The V call is TRBV27, the J call TRBJ2-5; 7 bases map to TRBD1. TRBJ2-7 explains the end of the DNA better; the J call may be wrong. This CDR3 region has 18 residues. Germline CDR1 reads MNHEY; CDR2 reads SMNVEV (reference sequence). Here the CDR3 DNA reads TGTGCCAGCAGTTCCTCCCGGACAGGCCCGCATCTCCTGTACGAGCAGTACTTC. It codes for CASSSSRTGPHLLYEQYF.